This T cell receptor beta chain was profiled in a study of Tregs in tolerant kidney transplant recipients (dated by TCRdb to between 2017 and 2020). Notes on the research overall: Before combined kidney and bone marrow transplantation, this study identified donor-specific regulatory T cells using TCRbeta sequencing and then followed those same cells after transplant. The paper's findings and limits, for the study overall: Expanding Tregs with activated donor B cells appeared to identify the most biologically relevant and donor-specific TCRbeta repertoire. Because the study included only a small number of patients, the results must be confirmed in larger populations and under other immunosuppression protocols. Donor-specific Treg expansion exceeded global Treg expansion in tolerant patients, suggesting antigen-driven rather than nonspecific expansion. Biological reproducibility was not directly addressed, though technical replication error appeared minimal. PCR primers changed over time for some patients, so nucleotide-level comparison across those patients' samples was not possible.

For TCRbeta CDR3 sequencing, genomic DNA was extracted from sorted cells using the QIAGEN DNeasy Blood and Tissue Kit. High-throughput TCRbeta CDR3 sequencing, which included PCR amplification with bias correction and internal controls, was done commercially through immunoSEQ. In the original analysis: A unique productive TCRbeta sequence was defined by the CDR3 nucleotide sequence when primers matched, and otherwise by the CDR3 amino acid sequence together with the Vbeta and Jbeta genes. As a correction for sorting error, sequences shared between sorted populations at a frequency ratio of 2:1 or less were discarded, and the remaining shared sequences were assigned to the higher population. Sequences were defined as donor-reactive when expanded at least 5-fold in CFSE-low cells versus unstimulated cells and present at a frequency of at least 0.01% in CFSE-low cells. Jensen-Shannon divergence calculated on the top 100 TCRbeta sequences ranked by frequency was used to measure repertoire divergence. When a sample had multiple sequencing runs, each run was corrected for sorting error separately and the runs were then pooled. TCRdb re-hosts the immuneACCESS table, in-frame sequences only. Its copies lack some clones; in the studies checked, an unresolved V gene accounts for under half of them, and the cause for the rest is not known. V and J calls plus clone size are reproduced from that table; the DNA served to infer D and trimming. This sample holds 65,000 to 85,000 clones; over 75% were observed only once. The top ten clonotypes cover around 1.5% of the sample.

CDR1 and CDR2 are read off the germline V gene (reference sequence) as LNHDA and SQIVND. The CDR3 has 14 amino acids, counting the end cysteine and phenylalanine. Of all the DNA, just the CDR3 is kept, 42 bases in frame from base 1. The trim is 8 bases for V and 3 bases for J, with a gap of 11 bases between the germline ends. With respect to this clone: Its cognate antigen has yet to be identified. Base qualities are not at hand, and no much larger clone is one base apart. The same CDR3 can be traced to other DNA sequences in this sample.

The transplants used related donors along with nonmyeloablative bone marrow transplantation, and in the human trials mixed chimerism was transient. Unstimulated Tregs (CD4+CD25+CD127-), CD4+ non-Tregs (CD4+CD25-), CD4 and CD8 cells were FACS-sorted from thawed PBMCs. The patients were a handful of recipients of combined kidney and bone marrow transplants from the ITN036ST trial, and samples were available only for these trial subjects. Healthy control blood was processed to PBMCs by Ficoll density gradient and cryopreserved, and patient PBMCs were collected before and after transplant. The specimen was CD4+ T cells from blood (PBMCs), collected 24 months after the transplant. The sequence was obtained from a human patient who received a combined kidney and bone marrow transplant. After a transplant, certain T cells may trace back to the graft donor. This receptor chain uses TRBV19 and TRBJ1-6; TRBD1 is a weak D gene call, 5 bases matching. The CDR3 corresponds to CASRQPNYNSPLHF. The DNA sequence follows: TGTGCCAGTCGACAGCCCAACTATAATTCACCCCTCCACTTT.